One and the same sample provided the 11 T cell receptor beta chains below, sequenced in a study of response to subunit inactivated influenza vaccine. TCRdb processed the RT-PCR reads anew with MiXCR; each CDR3 protein has one entry. The sample yields roughly 500,000 distinct CDR3 sequences, more than 15% seen once. Here the sequenced sample was CD4+ T cells sorted from PBMCs, taken about 23 months after vaccination. The receptors were sampled from a man between 50 and 69 years old who received an inactivated influenza vaccine.

This clonotype was counted between two and nine times. J is TRBJ1-5 and V is TRBV7-2; D not certain. Between the trimmed V and J ends, which lost 1 base and 0 bases, there was a span of 10 bases. This CDR3 spans 16 amino acids. Germline lookup yields CDR1 SGHTA and CDR2 FQGNSA. CDR3 bases: TGTGCCAGCAGCTTAGGTGCCAGAACTAGCAATCAGCCCCAGCATTTT. Encoded protein: CASSLGARTSNQPQHF.

The rearrangement links TRBV12-3 or TRBV12-4 to TRBJ2-4; D unclear. Trimming took 1 base from V and 11 from J, leaving 9 bases between them. There are 12 residues in the CDR3. The CDR3 sequence: CASSLGLFFQYF. The CDR3 region has the DNA TGTGCCAGCAGTTTAGGACTGTTCTTTCAGTACTTC.

This rearrangement joins TRBV5-5 to TRBJ1-6; 9 nucleotides agree with TRBD1. This CDR3 comprises 15 residues. The germline V gene encodes CDR1 SGHKS and CDR2 YYEKEE (reference sequence). The V gene end was trimmed by 4 bases and the J gene end by 10 bases; junction bases not matched to a gene: 9. For the CDR3, the DNA is TGTGCCAGCAGCCTTGCTCGGGACAGGGAATCACCCCTCCACTTT. Translating it yields CASSLARDRESPLHF.

The chain carries TRBV11-2 and TRBJ1-5; D not resolved. The germline V gene encodes CDR1 SGHAT and CDR2 FQNNGV. Trimming shortened V by 0 bases and J by 0 bases, and 27 bases separated the two germline ends. CDR3 length: 22 residues. The CDR3 loop is CASSLDLSAGPRAASSNQPQHF. The CDR3 DNA follows: TGTGCCAGCAGCTTAGATTTGTCGGCAGGCCCACGCGCGGCTAGTAGCAATCAGCCCCAGCATTTT.

The table lists this clonotype with many counts. The chain couples TRBV5-1 to TRBJ1-1; D is undetermined. The V gene lost 0 bases and the J gene lost 6 bases, with 15 bases spanning the gap. Per germline, CDR1 SGHRS and CDR2 YFSETQ. The CDR3 extends over 15 amino acids. The CDR3 sequence is CASSLDWAGRAEAFF. Here the CDR3 DNA reads TGCGCCAGCAGCTTGGACTGGGCCGGGAGGGCTGAAGCTTTCTTT.

This clonotype was observed a handful of times. This sequence joins TRBV7-3 and TRBJ2-2; TRBD1 matches at 7 bases. Germline-derived CDR1 and CDR2 are SGHTA and FQGTGA. This CDR3 has 14 residues. The J segment lost 4 bases and the V segment lost 5 bases, leaving 4 bases of the junction unmatched. The CDR3 nucleotides are TGTGCCAGCAGCCTACAGGGGTCCACCGGGGAGCTGTTTTTT. Translation gives CASSLQGSTGELFF.

This clonotype was detected ten times or more. V is TRBV20-1 and J is TRBJ1-5; possible D gene TRBD1, 6 bases. The CDR3 has 16 amino acids. Germline values: CDR1 DFQATT, CDR2 SNEGSKA (reference sequence). The germline V and J ends were trimmed by 3 bases and 2 bases, with 17 bases remaining between them. The CDR3 protein is CSASMQGIGGNQPQHF. The CDR3, as DNA: TGCAGTGCTAGTATGCAGGGGATCGGGGGCAATCAGCCCCAGCATTTT.

This clonotype was observed a handful of times. The rearrangement joins TRBV12-3 or TRBV12-4 to TRBJ1-5; D is unresolved. The CDR3 consists of 14 residues. Trimming cost V 5 bases and J 4 bases, with 12 bases left between them. The CDR3 reads CASSPRRTNQPQHF. Written as DNA, the CDR3 is TGTGCCAGCAGTCCCCGACGGACGAATCAGCCCCAGCATTTT.

This clonotype appeared a few times. This rearrangement joins TRBV7-2 to TRBJ2-2, with a possible D match to TRBD2 (6 bases). Trimming stripped 5 bases from V and 3 bases from J, with 13 bases between. This CDR3 comprises 15 residues. Germline values: CDR1 SGHTA, CDR2 FQGNSA. The CDR3 sequence is CASSPHGRHTGELFF. CDR3 bases: TGTGCCAGCAGCCCCCACGGGAGACACACCGGGGAGCTGTTTTTT.

The rearrangement joins TRBV7-8 to TRBJ2-5; maybe TRBD2 (6 bases). The V gene's germline CDR1 is SGHVS and CDR2 FQNEAQ. The CDR3 loop spans 16 amino acids. V shed 1 base and J shed 5 bases, with 17 bases lying between them. For the CDR3, the DNA is TGTGCCAGCAGCTTAGTGGGCGGGGCACCCCCGGAGACCCAGTACTTC. Protein: CASSLVGGAPPETQYF.

This clonotype was recorded at least ten times. The V gene is TRBV5-1, the J gene TRBJ1-1; 7 nucleotides agree with TRBD1. V lost 4 bases, J lost 1 base, and 1 base stayed unmatched. CDR1 is SGHRS and CDR2 is YFSETQ in the germline V gene. This CDR3 spans 13 amino acids. The CDR3 loop reads CASSRTGNTEAFF. CDR3 in DNA: TGCGCCAGCAGCCGGACAGGGAACACTGAAGCTTTCTTT. The full variable domain, completed using reference TRBV5-1 and TRBJ1-1, is KAGVTQTPRYLIKTRGQQVTLSCSPISGHRSVSWYQQTPGQGLQFLFEYFSETQRNKGNFPGRFSGRQFSNSRSEMNVSTLELGDSALYLCASSRTGNTEAFFGQGTRLTVV.